This passage covers 27 T cell receptor beta chains from one sample sequenced in a study of breast tumors, draining lymph nodes, adjacent tissues. Axillary draining lymph nodes of breast cancer patients supplied the node samples. TCRdb passed the multiplex PCR reads through MiXCR, listing each CDR3 protein once. The table records approximately 200,000 distinct CDR3 sequences, approximately 31% of them present only once. The sample consisted of axillary lymph node tissue. The receptors derive from a female donor with breast cancer. Some clones in this sample may be carry-over from other donors' samples.

This clonotype appeared a single time. This chain uses TRBV4-2 with TRBJ1-6; D remains unclear. In germline, CDR1 is LGHNA, CDR2 YNFKEQ. There are 15 residues in the CDR3. Trimming shortened V by 4 bases and J by 0 bases, and 7 bases separated the two germline ends. The CDR3 DNA follows: TGTGCCAGCAGCCGGCTCGGCTCCTATAATTCACCCCTCCACTTT. As protein: CASSRLGSYNSPLHF.

This clonotype was observed many times. The J gene is TRBJ2-1, the V gene TRBV11-2; 10 bases match TRBD2. V lost 2 bases to trimming and J lost 5 bases; unmatched junction nucleotides: 3. CDR1 is SGHAT and CDR2 is FQNNGV in the germline V gene. The CDR3 runs 15 residues. In nucleotides, the CDR3 is TGTGCCAGCAGCTTACGACTAGCGGGCAACAATGAGCAGTTCTTC. Its protein is CASSLRLAGNNEQFF.

This clonotype was counted between two and nine times. The rearrangement joins TRBV10-1 to TRBJ2-3; 11 nucleotides align to TRBD2. The CDR3 contains 15 residues. Germline trimming cut 4 bases from V and 8 bases from J; bases unmatched to any gene: 8. CDR1 WNHNN and CDR2 SYGVQD come from the germline V gene (reference sequence). Here the CDR3 reads CASSGLAGPLGTQYF. CDR3 in DNA: TGCGCCAGCAGTGGACTAGCGGGACCCCTGGGTACGCAGTATTTT.

J is TRBJ2-1 and V is TRBV27; TRBD2 matches at 10 bases. CDR3 length equals 18 residues. The trim removed 2 bases at V and 1 base at J, leaving 8 bases unmatched. The V gene's germline CDR1 is MNHEY and CDR2 SMNVEV (reference sequence). The CDR3 sequence: CASSLVRTSGPSYNEQFF. The CDR3 DNA reads as TGTGCCAGCAGTTTAGTTAGGACTAGCGGTCCTTCCTACAATGAGCAGTTCTTC.

This chain links TRBV5-1 with TRBJ1-1; 10 nucleotides agree with TRBD1. The CDR3 sequence is 15 residues long. The germline V gene encodes CDR1 SGHRS and CDR2 YFSETQ. V shed 4 bases, J shed 2 bases, and the junction held 5 bases outside the gene matches. In nucleotides, the CDR3 is TGCGCCAGCAGCGAGGGACAGGGGTTTAACACTGAAGCTTTCTTT. This sequence encodes CASSEGQGFNTEAFF.

This clonotype was seen more than once but under ten times. This sequence may be a read error, since a much larger clone differs from it by one base. The chain joins TRBV3-1 to TRBJ1-2; D possibly corresponds to TRBD1 (6 bases). Germline values: CDR1 LGHDT, CDR2 YNNKEL (reference sequence). This CDR3 comprises 12 residues. This CDR3 reads CASSPRGNGYAF. The CDR3 region has the DNA TGTGCCAGCAGCCCTAGGGGGAATGGCTACGCCTTC.

About this clonotype: At one of its ends the junction is not consistent with the germline gene, which may arise from a read error. The chain links TRBV7-9 to TRBJ2-3, with 7 bases lining up with TRBD1. The germline CDR1 and CDR2 sequences are SEHNR and FQNEAQ (reference sequence). There are 15 residues in the CDR3. The CDR3 DNA is TGTGCCAGCAGCCCCGGACAGGTTGGGGTCGATACGCGGTATTTT. This translates into CASSPGQVGVDTRYF.

A remark on this clonotype: Germline is not matched at one junction end, which may reflect a read error. The rearrangement joins TRBV19 to TRBJ1-2; D is undetermined. CDR1 is LNHDA, CDR2 SQIVND, per germline (reference sequence). There are 13 residues in the CDR3. CDR3 coding DNA: TGTGCCAATAGTCATCAACAGTCCTATGGCTACACCTTC. As protein: CANSHQQSYGYTF.

This clonotype was counted once. The conserved phenylalanine or tryptophan normally closing the CDR3 is absent here, so this likely arose from a read error. The chain combines TRBV18 with TRBJ1-1; TRBD1 matches 8 bases. From germline, CDR1 is KGHSH and CDR2 LQKENI. The CDR3 has 13 residues. Trimming cost V 7 bases and J 1 base; bases outside gene matches: 2. DNA for the CDR3: TGTGCCAGCTACGGACAGGGGAACACTGAAGCTTTCCTT. It is translated as CASYGQGNTEAFL.

This clonotype was recorded many times. The chain carries TRBV30 and TRBJ2-1; D may be TRBD2 (5 bases). Germline V gene sequence: CDR1 GTSNPN, CDR2 SVGIG (reference sequence). V was pared by 3 bases and J by 8 bases, with 14 bases between. There are 13 residues in the CDR3. In nucleotides, the CDR3 is TGTGCCTGGAGGAGGCTACTAGTCCATGAGCAGTTCTTC. Translating gives CAWRRLLVHEQFF.

This clonotype was detected many times. The chain uses TRBV5-1 and TRBJ2-3, with D tentatively TRBD1 or TRBD2 (5 bases each). Germline CDR1 reads SGHRS; CDR2 reads YFSETQ. The CDR3 length is 15 residues. Trimming removed 2 bases at V and 1 base at J, with 11 bases between. This chain's CDR3 is CASSLTGTGTDTQYF. The CDR3 DNA reads TGCGCCAGCAGCTTAACGGGGACGGGCACAGATACGCAGTATTTT. Combining the CDR3 with reference TRBV5-1 and TRBJ2-3 gives the whole variable domain KAGVTQTPRYLIKTRGQQVTLSCSPISGHRSVSWYQQTPGQGLQFLFEYFSETQRNKGNFPGRFSGRQFSNSRSEMNVSTLELGDSALYLCASSLTGTGTDTQYFGPGTRLTVL.

Ten or more counts support this clonotype. The chain uses TRBV3-1 and TRBJ2-7; tentatively, D is TRBD1 (6 bases). The CDR3 is 12 amino acids. The V end was cut by 4 bases, the J end by 9 bases, with 13 bases between. Germline loops: CDR1 LGHDT, CDR2 YNNKEL (reference sequence). For the CDR3, the DNA is TGTGCCAGCAGCCCCACGAGGGGGAGGCAGTACTTC. Residues: CASSPTRGRQYF.

Points on this clonotype: The junction does not match germline at one end; this may be a read error. The chain carries TRBV7-2 and TRBJ2-6; tentatively, D is TRBD1 (6 bases). Germline-derived CDR1 and CDR2 are SGHTA and FQGNSA. The CDR3 length is 16 residues. The CDR3 nucleotides read TGTGCCAGCAGCTTAGCCAATCTCTACAGGGACGACACTGAAGCTTTC. Residues: CASSLANLYRDDTEAF.

There are many counts of this clonotype. The chain is built from TRBV20-1 and TRBJ2-1; D not resolved. The germline gives CDR1 DFQATT, CDR2 SNEGSKA (reference sequence). Deletions cut 0 bases from V and 15 bases from J, with 12 bases between. The CDR3 totals 11 residues. The CDR3 here is CSARDQANVFF. In nucleotides, the CDR3 is TGCAGTGCTAGAGATCAGGCTAATGTGTTCTTC.

Many counts were recorded for this clonotype. The chain links TRBV2 to TRBJ1-2, with unresolved D. V was trimmed by 4 bases and J by 2 bases, leaving 14 bases between them. CDR3 size: 15 residues. The V gene's germline CDR1 is SNHLY and CDR2 FYNNEI. CDR3 DNA sequence: TGTGCCAGCAGTGTTCTTTCTAGGGCCAACTATGGCTACACCTTC. The encoded protein is CASSVLSRANYGYTF.

The rearrangement uses TRBV29-1 and TRBJ1-5, with TRBD1 matching 9 bases. There are 14 residues in the CDR3. J gave up 6 bases and V 7 bases, and 10 bases lay outside the gene matches. Looked up from germline, CDR1 is SQVTM and CDR2 is ANQGSEA. In DNA, the CDR3 is TGCAGCGCACTACAGGGGGCTGAAGGTCAGCCCCAGCATTTT. It yields the protein CSALQGAEGQPQHF. The entire variable domain, with the rest obtained from reference TRBV29-1 and TRBJ1-5, is as follows: SAVISQKPSRDICQRGTSLTIQCQVDSQVTMMFWYRQQPGQSLTLIATANQGSEATYESGFVIDKFPISRPNLTFSTLTVSNMSPEDSSIYLCSALQGAEGQPQHFGDGTRLSIL.

This clonotype came up many times. An end of the junction differs from the germline gene, which may be a read error. J is TRBJ2-5 and V is TRBV6-5; 7 positions match TRBD1. Germline V lookup: CDR1 MNHEY, CDR2 SVGAGI. The CDR3 consists of 15 residues. Here the CDR3 DNA reads TGTGCCAGCAGTCACTCGGCGACAGGGCGAGAGACCCAGTACTTC. This gives the protein CASSHSATGRETQYF.

Concerning this clonotype: This may stem from a read error, because a much larger clone lies one nucleotide away. The chain couples TRBV13 to TRBJ2-6; D possibly corresponds to TRBD1 (5 bases). Trimming took off 6 bases at V and 1 base at J, with 10 bases between the two ends. The CDR3 length is 15 residues. The V gene's germline CDR1 is PRHDT and CDR2 FYEKMQ (reference sequence). The CDR3 reads CASRRPGSGANVLTF. The CDR3 DNA sequence: TGTGCCAGCAGGAGGCCAGGGTCTGGGGCCAACGTCCTGACTTTC.

Many counts were recorded for this clonotype. The chain employs TRBV4-2 and TRBJ1-5; 7 bases are a match to TRBD1. Trimming at V came to 2 bases and at J to 5 bases, leaving 6 bases not matched to a gene. Germline loops: CDR1 LGHNA, CDR2 YNFKEQ. The CDR3 length is 15 residues. As DNA, the CDR3 is TGTGCCAGCAGCCAATGGTCAGGGGGTGATCAGCCCCAGCATTTT. Protein sequence: CASSQWSGGDQPQHF.

This clonotype was picked up many times. V is TRBV7-2 and J is TRBJ2-2; D gene uncertain. Germline CDR1 is SGHTA and CDR2 is FQGNSA. V was pared by 3 bases and J by 7 bases, with 9 bases between. There are 13 residues in the CDR3. The chain's CDR3 is CASSFGLNGELFF. The DNA of the CDR3 is TGTGCCAGCAGCTTCGGGCTAAACGGGGAGCTGTTTTTT. The whole variable domain, filled in from reference TRBV7-2 and TRBJ2-2, reads GAGVSQSPSNKVTEKGKDVELRCDPISGHTALYWYRQSLGQGLEFLIYFQGNSAPDKSGLPSDRFSAERTGGSVSTLTIQRTQQEDSAVYLCASSFGLNGELFFGEGSRLTVL.

As to this clonotype: A much larger clone sits a single nucleotide away, making a read error possible. The missing conserved phenylalanine or tryptophan at the end of this CDR3 makes a read error likely. The CDR3 DNA reads TGTGCCAGCAGCCCTGACAGTCCCAAAAACATTCAGTACTCC. It translates to CASSPDSPKNIQYS. The chain recombines TRBV7-2 with TRBJ2-4, with a possible D match to TRBD1 (5 bases). Germline CDR1 reads SGHTA; CDR2 reads FQGNSA. The V end was cut by 5 bases, the J end by 2 bases, with 10 bases between. The CDR3 is 14 residues long.

Comment on this clonotype: This clone may be a read error of a much larger clone one base away. This sequence joins TRBV3-1 and TRBJ2-1; possibly TRBD1 for D (6 bases). Trimming removed 0 bases at V and 10 bases at J, with 16 bases between. The CDR3 consists of 15 residues. Germline loops: CDR1 LGHDT, CDR2 YNNKEL (reference sequence). This CDR3 reads CASSQDRVGAEEQFF. The CDR3 DNA reads as TGTGCCAGCAGCCAAGATCGTGTGGGGGCAGAGGAGCAGTTCTTC.

This clonotype was seen ten or more times. This rearrangement joins TRBV7-9 to TRBJ1-2; D gene uncertain. V gave up 2 bases and J gave up 4 bases, with 8 bases separating them. This CDR3 contains 13 residues. CDR1 and CDR2 (germline): SEHNR, FQNEAQ (reference sequence). The CDR3 here is CASSLPAAYGYTF. The CDR3, as DNA: TGTGCCAGCAGCTTACCCGCAGCCTATGGCTACACCTTC.

The table lists this clonotype with a few counts. The CDR3 protein is CASSPRAGFNEQFF. In DNA form, the CDR3 reads TGTGCCAGCTCACCACGGGCCGGGTTCAATGAGCAGTTCTTC. This chain connects TRBV18 to TRBJ2-1, with unresolved D. Germline CDR1 reads KGHSH; CDR2 reads LQKENI. The CDR3 covers 14 residues. The germline V and J ends were trimmed by 1 base and 6 bases, with 10 bases remaining between them. The complete variable domain, with remaining parts taken from reference TRBV18 and TRBJ2-1, reads NAGVMQNPRHLVRRRGQEARLRCSPMKGHSHVYWYRQLPEEGLKFMVYLQKENIIDESGMPKERFSAEFPKEGPSILRIQQVVRGDSAAYFCASSPRAGFNEQFFGPGTRLTVL.

The V call is TRBV2, the J call TRBJ1-1; tentatively, D is TRBD1 (6 bases). The ends were cut back, 2 bases at V and 6 bases at J, with 13 bases in the middle. Germline CDR1 is SNHLY and CDR2 is FYNNEI. This CDR3 is built from 14 residues. DNA for the CDR3: TGTGCCAGCAGTGAATTGTGGGGGCAGGCTGAAGCTTTCTTT. Encoded protein: CASSELWGQAEAFF.

The gene calls are TRBV28 and TRBJ2-2; weak D call: TRBD2 (5 bases). V lost 7 bases, J lost 5 bases, and 20 bases lay in between. Germline V CDR1 and CDR2: MDHEN, SYDVKM. The CDR3 length is 16 residues. CDR3 region: CASNLWASPGTGELFF. In DNA, the CDR3 is TGTGCCAGCAACCTATGGGCCAGCCCGGGGACCGGGGAGCTGTTTTTT.

This clonotype was counted ten times or more. The chain combines TRBV12-3 or TRBV12-4 with TRBJ1-3; 9 nucleotides align to TRBD1. The CDR3 runs 15 residues. The trim removed 6 bases at V and 4 bases at J, leaving 7 bases unmatched. The DNA for the CDR3 is TGTGCCAGCAGACCCACAGGGGGCGAAGGAAACACCATATATTTT. Translation gives CASRPTGGEGNTIYF.